Below, 4 T cell receptor beta chains from the same sample are listed, as sequenced in a study of blood T cell repertoires in COVID-19. The table came from immunoSEQ multiplex PCR; TCRdb's copy has only in-frame clones and leaves some out. The sample consists of around 210,000 clones, about 80% of them appearing once. Sequencing was performed on peripheral blood. The receptors come from a woman aged 80 or older with COVID-19, enrolled during active disease.

J is TRBJ2-7 and V is TRBV7-2, with 9 bases identical to TRBD1. The germline V gene has CDR1 SGHTA and CDR2 FQGNSA. This CDR3 has 14 amino acids. V dropped 8 bases and J dropped 4; count of bases not matched to a gene: 9. The CDR3 DNA is TGTGCCAGCTCTCCTCCGGGACAGGGTTACGAGCAGTACTTC. It encodes CASSPPGQGYEQYF.

CDR3 region: CASSPRGNSGGSPLHF. The DNA for the CDR3 is TGTGCCAGCAGCCCCCGGGGGAACTCAGGAGGATCACCCCTCCACTTT. This chain connects TRBV7-9 to TRBJ1-6; TRBD1 might be the D (5 bases). The CDR3 spans 16 residues. V dropped 5 bases and J dropped 10 bases, with 21 bases sitting between them. CDR1 SEHNR and CDR2 FQNEAQ come from the germline V gene (reference sequence).

This chain links TRBV3-1 (or the pseudogene TRBV3-2) with TRBJ2-2, with 8 bases that match TRBD2. Germline CDR1 and CDR2: LGHDT and YNNKEL (reference sequence). This CDR3 has 16 amino acids. V trimming: 6 bases; J trimming: 4 bases; junction bases outside the gene matches: 10. This CDR3 is CASSGLSSGATGELFF. CDR3 nucleotides: TGTGCCAGCAGTGGGTTGAGTAGCGGGGCCACCGGGGAGCTGTTTTTT.

This rearrangement joins TRBV2 to TRBJ2-3; TRBD2 matches 9 bases. The CDR3 consists of 18 residues. The germline V gene encodes CDR1 SNHLY and CDR2 FYNNEI. V shed 3 bases and J 5 bases; nucleotides not matched to a gene: 15. CDR3 sequence: CASSEVAGATQWGDTQYF. As DNA, the CDR3 is TGTGCCAGCAGTGAGGTAGCGGGGGCAACTCAATGGGGAGATACGCAGTATTTT.